The source of this TCR beta chain is a study of beta chain features in type 1 diabetes. The germline gives CDR1 SQVTM, CDR2 ANQGSEA. The CDR3 contains 13 residues. Trimming took 6 bases from V and 0 from J, leaving 9 bases between them. The authors reverse transcribed all of the isolated RNA, so sequencing captured expressed TCRB transcripts. TCRdb keeps only in-frame clones here, not all; method: immunoSEQ multiplex PCR. Found here are 250,000 to 400,000 clones, 14% of them singletons; the top ten hold more than 6.5%. The genes are TRBV29-1 and TRBJ2-1, with unresolved D. The clonotype originates from a man aged 25-45 years in good health. What was sequenced was central memory CD4+ T cells from blood. CDR3 amino acids: CSVTRSSYNEQFF. The CDR3 nucleotides are TGCAGCGTGACCCGGTCCTCCTACAATGAGCAGTTCTTC.